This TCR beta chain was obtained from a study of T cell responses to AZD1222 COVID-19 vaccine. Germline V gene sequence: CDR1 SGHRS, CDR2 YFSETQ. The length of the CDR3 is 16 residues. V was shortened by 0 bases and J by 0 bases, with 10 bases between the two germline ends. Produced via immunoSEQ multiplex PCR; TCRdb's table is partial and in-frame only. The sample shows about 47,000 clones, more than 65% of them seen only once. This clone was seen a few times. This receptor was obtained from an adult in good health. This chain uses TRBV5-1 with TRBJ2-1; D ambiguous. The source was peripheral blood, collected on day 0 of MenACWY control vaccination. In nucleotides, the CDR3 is TGCGCCAGCAGCTTGGACGCCAGTAACTCCTACAATGAGCAGTTCTTC. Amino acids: CASSLDASNSYNEQFF.